These T cell receptor beta chains were read from a single sample in a study of blood T cell repertoires in COVID-19. Measured with immunoSEQ multiplex PCR; TCRdb has only the in-frame clones, and not every one. This repertoire shows a few hundred thousand clones, over 75% found once; its top ten account for approximately 1.5%. The sequenced material came from PBMCs or T cells enriched from blood (not recorded which). These receptors were collected from a woman under 30 who had been exposed to COVID-19. The CDR3 runs from the conserved cysteine through the conserved F or W. Each record gives: J gene, D gene, V gene, CDR3 length, clone size, CDR3 protein, CDR3 DNA. A D gene is named only where the DNA matches it firmly. Part of the rows lack a size; the others show once, few, many or a class for expanded clones.

TRBJ2-2 . TRBV10-3 12 . CAISGNTGELFF TGTGCCATCAGTGGTAATACCGGGGAGCTGTTTTTT
TRBJ1-5 TRBD1 TRBV5-1 17 . CASSQSERGQGSQPQHF TGCGCCAGCAGCCAAAGTGAAAGGGGACAGGGAAGTCAGCCCCAGCATTTT
TRBJ2-1 TRBD2 TRBV7-2 15 . CASSPLAGSYNEQFF TGTGCCAGCAGCCCACTAGCGGGGTCCTACAATGAGCAGTTCTTC
TRBJ2-7 . TRBV28 14 . CASSLSPGQNEQYF TGTGCCAGCAGTTTAAGCCCGGGACAAAACGAGCAGTACTTC
TRBJ2-2 . TRBV25-1 16 . CASSEYGVRAGGELFF TGTGCCAGCAGTGAATATGGTGTGAGGGCCGGCGGGGAGCTGTTTTTT
TRBJ1-4 TRBD1 TRBV4-2 16 . CASSQGDRGHNEKLFF TGTGCCAGCAGCCAAGGGGACAGGGGTCATAATGAAAAACTGTTTTTT
TRBJ2-7 . TRBV4-1 15 . CASSQVWWGDPEQYF TGCGCCAGCAGCCAAGTTTGGTGGGGGGACCCCGAGCAGTACTTC
TRBJ1-2 . TRBV28 16 . CASTVGGRTDPYGYTF TGTGCCAGCACCGTTGGGGGTAGGACAGACCCCTATGGCTACACCTTC
TRBJ1-2 . TRBV2 12 . CASTGENYGYTF TGTGCCAGCACGGGGGAGAACTATGGCTACACCTTC
TRBJ1-6 . TRBV28 15 . CASSFRGGNNSPLHF TGTGCCAGCAGTTTTAGGGGCGGCAATAATTCACCCCTCCACTTT
TRBJ2-7 TRBD1 TRBV5-6 17 . CASSFGEVQGVTYEQYF TGTGCCAGCAGCTTCGGGGAAGTGCAGGGGGTAACCTACGAGCAGTACTTC
TRBJ1-6 . TRBV4-3 14 . CASSAVDLSSPLHF TGCGCCAGCAGCGCGGTGGATCTCAGTTCACCCCTCCACTTT
TRBJ1-1 TRBD1 TRBV9 15 . CASSALQGAPTEAFF TGTGCCAGCAGCGCCCTCCAGGGGGCGCCCACTGAAGCTTTCTTT
TRBJ2-5 TRBD1 TRBV6-5 14 . CASKRNRGRETQYF TGTGCCAGCAAGCGGAACAGGGGGAGAGAGACCCAGTACTTC
TRBJ2-7 . TRBV18 14 . CASSPVQASYEQYF TGTGCCAGCTCACCAGTACAGGCCTCCTACGAGCAGTACTTC
TRBJ2-3 . TRBV6-1 13 . CASSEGQSDTQYF TGTGCCAGCAGTGAAGGACAGTCCGATACGCAGTATTTT
TRBJ2-1 . TRBV24-1 16 . CATSEAVAASYNEQFF TGTGCCACCAGTGAGGCAGTAGCGGCTTCCTACAATGAGCAGTTCTTC
TRBJ1-2 TRBD1 TRBV5-4 14 . CASSLADRGGGYTF TGTGCCAGCAGCTTGGCGGACAGGGGAGGAGGCTACACCTTC
TRBJ1-4 TRBD1 TRBV6-5 15 once CASSYSQAGGRKLFF TGTGCCAGCAGTTACTCCCAGGCAGGGGGCAGGAAACTGTTTTTT
TRBJ1-2 . TRBV6-5 12 . CASMGRGYGYTF TGTGCCAGCATGGGCAGGGGCTATGGCTACACCTTC
TRBJ1-1 . TRBV6-5 10 few CASRGAQAFF TGTGCCAGCAGGGGGGCGCAGGCTTTCTTT
TRBJ1-3 . TRBV29-1 13 . CSSMSYPSNTIYF TGCAGCTCCATGAGCTACCCGAGCAACACCATATATTTT
TRBJ2-1 . TRBV28 14 once CASSLRPLYNEQFF TGTGCCAGCAGCCTACGCCCACTTTACAATGAGCAGTTCTTC
TRBJ1-1 . TRBV18 16 . CASSPLGGNGNTEAFF TGTGCCAGCTCACCACTTGGGGGGAACGGGAACACTGAAGCTTTCTTT